Detailed here is one TCR beta chain. Its specificity is unknown. The V gene's germline CDR1 is SGHTS and CDR2 YDEGEE. Between the trimmed V and J ends, which lost 1 base and 4 bases, there was a span of 11 bases. The CDR3 spans 14 residues. This entry belongs to a study of Tregs in tolerant kidney transplant recipients. Study conclusions and caveats: The most relevant donor-specific Treg TCRbeta repertoire apparently came from expansion with activated donor B cells.

Unstimulated regulatory T cells (CD4+CD25+CD127-), CD4+CD25- non-regulatory cells, CD4 and CD8 cells were FACS-sorted from thawed PBMCs. Repertoires were generated with immunoSEQ multiplex PCR, while TCRdb's copy carries only in-frame clones and drops some. The repertoire holds some 250,000 clones, with roughly 80% as singletons. Material for sequencing was CD4+ T cells from blood. The chain is built from TRBV5-8 and TRBJ1-2; unclear D gene. The clonotype originates from a human donor in good health. CDR3 in DNA: TGTGCCAGCAGCTTGATCCCCGGACCCTATGGCTACACCTTC. This codes for CASSLIPGPYGYTF.